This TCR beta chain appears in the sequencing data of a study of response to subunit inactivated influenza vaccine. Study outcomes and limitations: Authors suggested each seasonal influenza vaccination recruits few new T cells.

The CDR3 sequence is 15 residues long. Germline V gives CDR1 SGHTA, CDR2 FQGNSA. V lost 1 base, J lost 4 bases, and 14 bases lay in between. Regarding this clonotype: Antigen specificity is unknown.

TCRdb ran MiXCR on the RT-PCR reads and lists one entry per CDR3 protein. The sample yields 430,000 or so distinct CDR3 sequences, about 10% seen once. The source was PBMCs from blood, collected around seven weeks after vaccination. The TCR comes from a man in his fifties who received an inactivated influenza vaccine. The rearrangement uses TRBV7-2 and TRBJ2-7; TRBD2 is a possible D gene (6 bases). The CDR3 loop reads CASSLDGTLGYEQYF. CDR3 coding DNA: TGTGCCAGCAGCTTAGACGGGACTCTCGGGTACGAGCAGTACTTC.